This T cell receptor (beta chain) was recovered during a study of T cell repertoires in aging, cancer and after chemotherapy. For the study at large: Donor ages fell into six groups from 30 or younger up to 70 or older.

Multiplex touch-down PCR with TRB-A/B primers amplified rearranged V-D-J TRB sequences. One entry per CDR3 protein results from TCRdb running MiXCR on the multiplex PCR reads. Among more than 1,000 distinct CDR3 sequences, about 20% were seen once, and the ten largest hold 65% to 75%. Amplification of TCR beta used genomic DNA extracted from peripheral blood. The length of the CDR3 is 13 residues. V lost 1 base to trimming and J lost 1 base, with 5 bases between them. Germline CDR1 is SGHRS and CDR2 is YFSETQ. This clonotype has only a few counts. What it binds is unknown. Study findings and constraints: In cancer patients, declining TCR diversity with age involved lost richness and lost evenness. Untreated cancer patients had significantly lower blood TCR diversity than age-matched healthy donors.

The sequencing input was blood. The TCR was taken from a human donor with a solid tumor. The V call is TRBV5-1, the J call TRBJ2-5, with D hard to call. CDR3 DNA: TGCGCCAGCAGCTTGCAAGCCCAAGAGACCCAGTACTTC. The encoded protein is CASSLQAQETQYF.